This T cell receptor (beta chain) was identified in a study of blood T cell repertoires in COVID-19. Study-level background: Collection of acute and convalescent COVID-19 samples took place in the United States, Italy and Spain. Sources were T cells, B-cell-depleted T cells, or PBMCs; the material itself was cDNA or gDNA.

Authors' analysis steps: Estimation of nucleated cell counts was performed using reference gene primer amplification. The assay was immunoSEQ multiplex PCR, and TCRdb's table has in-frame clones only and misses some. Clone size and V and J calls were adopted from that table, with D and trimming inferred from the DNA. The repertoire holds tens of thousands of clones, with 88% as singletons. The table lists this clone with a count of one. V shed 3 bases, J shed 2 bases, and the junction held 7 bases outside the gene matches. The CDR3 loop spans 15 amino acids. Per germline, CDR1 SGDLS and CDR2 YYNGEE. The material sequenced was peripheral blood. This chain uses TRBV9 with TRBJ1-2; 7 nucleotides line up with TRBD1. The sequence derives from a human donor in a cohort sampled during active COVID-19. The CDR3 reads CASSGTGEENYGYTF. In DNA form, the CDR3 reads TGTGCCAGCAGCGGGACAGGAGAAGAGAACTATGGCTACACCTTC.